This note documents a single TCR beta chain sequence. These data belong to a study of blood T cell repertoires in COVID-19. Authors' analysis steps: Amplifying reference gene primers gave estimates of nucleated cell counts. Clones were read by immunoSEQ multiplex PCR, and TCRdb kept only the in-frame ones, dropping some. V and J calls and clone size are as listed in that table; D and trimming were resolved from the DNA. This table has more than 60,000 clones, about 88% appearing once. The sequencing input was PBMCs or T cells enriched from blood (not recorded which). The receptor's source is a woman aged 40 to 49 who had recovered from COVID-19.

DNA for the CDR3: TGTGCCAGTAACCGATGGCAGGGCTATGGCTACACCTTC. Its translation is CASNRWQGYGYTF. The genes are TRBV19 and TRBJ1-2; weak D call: TRBD1 (5 bases). Germline assignment: CDR1 LNHDA and CDR2 SQIVND (reference sequence). The CDR3 loop spans 13 amino acids. V shed 7 bases and J shed 4 bases, with 13 bases lying between them.